One and the same sample provided the 30 T cell receptor beta chains below, sequenced in a study of OX40 agonist ivuxolimab in advanced cancers. Profiled with immunoSEQ multiplex PCR; TCRdb holds only in-frame clones, not every one. The sample lists under 25,000 clones; 83% were seen once. The sequencing here drew on CD4+ or CD8+ T cells sorted from blood, taken in a trial of the OX40 agonist ivuxolimab. These receptors all stem from an adult with an advanced solid tumor such as melanoma, head and neck, liver or kidney cancer.

The chain combines TRBV27 with TRBJ2-5; possibly TRBD1 or TRBD2 for D (5 bases each). Germline-derived CDR1 and CDR2 are MNHEY and SMNVEV (reference sequence). The germline V and J ends were trimmed by 3 bases and 2 bases, with 13 bases remaining between them. The CDR3 consists of 15 residues. CDR3 residues: CASSFKGTEQETQYF. In nucleotides, the CDR3 is TGTGCCAGCAGTTTTAAAGGGACCGAACAAGAGACCCAGTACTTC.

V and J are TRBV9 and TRBJ1-6, with D hard to call. The CDR3 loop spans 15 amino acids. Germline V CDR1 and CDR2: SGDLS, YYNGEE. V was pared by 3 bases and J by 5 bases, with 12 bases between. The CDR3 loop is CASSGPALDNSPLHF. CDR3 bases: TGTGCCAGCAGCGGTCCTGCACTGGATAATTCACCCCTCCACTTT.

Sample share makes this clone medium-sized. The chain carries TRBV19 and TRBJ2-5; perhaps TRBD1 as D (5 bases). The CDR3 sequence is 13 residues long. Trimming removed 5 bases from V and 4 bases from J, with 11 bases in between. CDR1 and CDR2 (germline): LNHDA, SQIVND (reference sequence). The DNA for the CDR3 is TGTGCCAGTAGTCGGCAGGGCCCAGAGACCCAGTACTTC. This codes for CASSRQGPETQYF.

This clone was recorded once. The rearrangement joins TRBV6-5 to TRBJ2-3, with 8 positions matching TRBD1. This CDR3 region has 11 residues. Germline CDR1 MNHEY, CDR2 SVGAGI. After removal of 6 bases from V and 13 bases from J, the junction contained 6 bases not matched to a gene. CDR3 protein: CASRAGTGEYF. CDR3 coding DNA: TGTGCCAGCAGAGCCGGGACAGGAGAGTATTTT.

The chain has TRBV19 and TRBJ2-7; D gene uncertain. Looked up from germline, CDR1 is LNHDA and CDR2 is SQIVND (reference sequence). The CDR3 runs to 13 residues. V was trimmed by 1 base and J by 2 bases, leaving 6 bases between them. The CDR3 region is CASSIGQAYEQYF. The CDR3 DNA follows: TGTGCCAGTAGTATAGGGCAGGCCTACGAGCAGTACTTC.

This chain connects TRBV5-1 to TRBJ2-1; D call uncertain. CDR1 is SGHRS, CDR2 YFSETQ, per germline. V lost 0 bases to trimming and J lost 9 bases, with 7 bases between them. This CDR3 has 12 residues. The CDR3 protein is CASSLGLPEQFF. Written as DNA, the CDR3 is TGCGCCAGCAGCTTGGGTCTCCCTGAGCAGTTCTTC.

The V gene is TRBV15, the J gene TRBJ2-7, with TRBD1 as a possible D gene (5 bases). Germline V gives CDR1 LNHNV, CDR2 YYDKDF (reference sequence). This CDR3 is 14 amino acids long. Trimming cost V 3 bases and J 3 bases, with 12 bases left between them. Here the CDR3 reads CATSSLQTDYEQYF. CDR3 in DNA: TGTGCCACCAGCAGCCTCCAGACAGACTACGAGCAGTACTTC.

This chain uses TRBV7-9 with TRBJ2-2; TRBD1 might be the D (6 bases). Germline V CDR1 and CDR2: SEHNR, FQNEAQ (reference sequence). Trimming stripped 4 bases from V and 1 base from J, with 7 bases between. The CDR3 is 14 residues long. This CDR3 reads CASSSGQNTGELFF. CDR3 nucleotides: TGTGCCAGCAGCTCGGGACAGAACACCGGGGAGCTGTTTTTT.

This CDR3 reads CASSHGTSGNEQFF. For the CDR3, the DNA is TGCGCCAGCAGCCACGGGACTAGCGGCAATGAGCAGTTCTTC. The chain uses TRBV4-3 and TRBJ2-1, with 11 bases matching TRBD2. The germline CDR1 and CDR2 sequences are LGHNA and YSLEER. The CDR3 is 14 residues long. J lost 6 bases, V lost 3 bases, and 1 base had no gene match.

This clone occurred a few times. The chain has TRBV7-2 and TRBJ2-2, with TRBD2 matching 7 bases. Germline V gene data show CDR1 as SGHTA and CDR2 as FQGNSA. V gave up 2 bases and J gave up 7 bases; unmatched junction bases: 10. The CDR3 is made up of 16 amino acids. The CDR3 reads CASSLRTAGVNGELFF. Written as DNA, the CDR3 is TGTGCCAGCAGCTTAAGGACCGCGGGAGTAAACGGGGAGCTGTTTTTT.

The rearrangement joins TRBV5-4 to TRBJ1-4; D is ambiguous. Trimming removed 0 bases from V and 0 bases from J, with 6 bases in between. This CDR3 has 15 residues. CDR1 and CDR2 from the germline V gene are SGHNT and YYREEE (reference sequence). The CDR3 is CASSLGGTTNEKLFF. DNA of the CDR3: TGTGCCAGCAGCTTGGGGGGAACAACTAATGAAAAACTGTTTTTT.

V gene TRBV5-5 combines with J gene TRBJ2-5, with 10 nucleotides matching TRBD2. With V trimmed by 0 bases and J by 4 bases, 6 bases remained unmatched. CDR1 is SGHKS and CDR2 is YYEKEE in the germline V gene (reference sequence). This CDR3 has 16 residues. CDR3 sequence: CASSLGVLAGLETQYF. CDR3 DNA: TGTGCCAGCAGCTTGGGTGTACTAGCGGGGTTAGAGACCCAGTACTTC. The full variable domain, its missing parts supplied by reference TRBV5-5 and TRBJ2-5, is DAGVTQSPTHLIKTRGQQVTLRCSPISGHKSVSWYQQVLGQGPQFIFQYYEKEERGRGNFPDRFSARQFPNYSSELNVNALLLGDSALYLCASSLGVLAGLETQYFGPGTRLLVL.

The chain links TRBV7-9 to TRBJ1-1; D gene ambiguous. CDR1 and CDR2 from the germline V gene are SEHNR and FQNEAQ (reference sequence). The CDR3 extends over 15 amino acids. The germline V and J ends were trimmed by 0 bases and 3 bases, with 11 bases remaining between them. CDR3 nucleotide sequence: TGTGCCAGCAGCTTAGCGATTGGTCAGGACACTGAAGCTTTCTTT. This translates into CASSLAIGQDTEAFF.

This chain connects TRBV4-2 to TRBJ2-1; 10 positions match TRBD2. V trimming: 0 bases; J trimming: 3 bases; junction bases outside the gene matches: 2. Germline V gene sequence: CDR1 LGHNA, CDR2 YNFKEQ. This CDR3 region has 16 residues. CDR3 sequence: CASSQEPSGSYNEQFF. The CDR3 region has the DNA TGTGCCAGCAGCCAAGAACCTAGCGGGAGCTACAATGAGCAGTTCTTC.

The chain joins TRBV6-5 to TRBJ1-6; D may be TRBD1 (6 bases). Per germline, CDR1 MNHEY and CDR2 SVGAGI. CDR3 length: 14 residues. V was pared by 4 bases and J by 9 bases, with 13 bases between. The CDR3 spells CASSFTGIRSPLHF. In DNA form, the CDR3 reads TGTGCCAGCAGTTTCACAGGGATACGTTCACCCCTCCACTTT.

V gene TRBV30 combines with J gene TRBJ2-7; the D is unclear. The germline gives CDR1 GTSNPN, CDR2 SVGIG (reference sequence). This CDR3 is 13 amino acids long. Trimming pared 3 bases from V and 2 bases from J, leaving 11 bases between. CDR3 DNA sequence: TGTGCCTGGAGCTGGCAGGCCACCTACGAGCAGTACTTC. Protein product: CAWSWQATYEQYF.

This clone was observed a handful of times. This chain uses TRBV4-3 with TRBJ1-5; D is unresolved. This CDR3 region has 15 residues. Trimming shortened V by 0 bases and J by 2 bases, and 8 bases separated the two germline ends. Germline values: CDR1 LGHNA, CDR2 YSLEER. CDR3 sequence reads: CASSQDWGGNQPQHF. CDR3 nucleotide sequence: TGCGCCAGCAGCCAAGATTGGGGAGGCAATCAGCCCCAGCATTTT.

The CDR3 reads CASSQLLQGYEVDTQYF. In nucleotides, the CDR3 is TGCGCCAGCAGCCAACTCTTACAGGGATATGAGGTAGATACGCAGTATTTT. The V and J genes are TRBV4-1 and TRBJ2-3, with D maybe TRBD1 (6 bases). Trimming cost V 2 bases and J 5 bases, with 20 bases left between them. CDR1 and CDR2 (germline): MGHRA, YSYEKL. This CDR3 has 17 residues.

The CDR3, as DNA: TGTGCCAGCAGCTCCCGCGTGGAGGATACGCAGTATTTT. It is translated as CASSSRVEDTQYF. This sequence joins TRBV7-3 and TRBJ2-3; no reliable D call. The length of the CDR3 is 13 residues. Germline values: CDR1 SGHTA, CDR2 FQGTGA. V shed 4 bases and J shed 6 bases, with 11 bases lying between them.

This clone appeared a single time. The rearrangement links TRBV9 to TRBJ1-1; the match to TRBD1 covers 11 bases. V trimming: 7 bases; J trimming: 3 bases; junction bases outside the gene matches: 5. CDR1 is SGDLS and CDR2 is YYNGEE in the germline V gene. The CDR3 sequence is 14 residues long. CDR3 residues: CASGTGGGHTEAFF. DNA of the CDR3: TGTGCCAGCGGGACAGGGGGGGGACACACTGAAGCTTTCTTT.

This clone was recorded at least ten times. The chain uses TRBV5-1 and TRBJ2-7; 8 bases are shared with TRBD2. Trimming at V came to 2 bases and at J to 6 bases, leaving 10 bases not matched to a gene. Germline loops: CDR1 SGHRS, CDR2 YFSETQ. This CDR3 has 15 residues. The CDR3: CASSFSAGGGSEQYF. The CDR3 nucleotides read TGCGCCAGCAGCTTTTCCGCGGGGGGCGGAAGCGAGCAGTACTTC.

This sequence joins TRBV5-5 and TRBJ1-1; D remains unclear. From germline, CDR1 is SGHKS and CDR2 YYEKEE (reference sequence). V shed 0 bases and J shed 1 base, with 7 bases lying between them. The CDR3 sequence is 14 residues long. CDR3 in DNA: TGTGCCAGCAGCTTGGCAGCGGGGAACACTGAAGCTTTCTTT. Translating it yields CASSLAAGNTEAFF.

V gene TRBV30 combines with J gene TRBJ2-5; weak D call: TRBD2 (7 bases). Germline V gene sequence: CDR1 GTSNPN, CDR2 SVGIG (reference sequence). Between the trimmed V and J ends, which lost 2 bases and 1 base, there was a span of 14 bases. This CDR3 contains 15 residues. The CDR3 loop reads CAWSTQGGAQETQYF. The DNA for the CDR3 is TGTGCCTGGAGTACCCAAGGGGGGGCCCAAGAGACCCAGTACTTC.

The V and J genes are TRBV6-5 and TRBJ1-2; D may be TRBD1 (5 bases). V lost 0 bases, J lost 4 bases, and 9 bases lay in between. The germline V gene encodes CDR1 MNHEY and CDR2 SVGAGI. The CDR3 extends over 14 amino acids. The CDR3 reads CASSYSVGAYGYTF. CDR3 coding DNA: TGTGCCAGCAGTTACTCGGTTGGGGCCTATGGCTACACCTTC.

The chain uses TRBV7-2 and TRBJ2-7; D is possibly TRBD1 (5 bases). Germline CDR1 reads SGHTA; CDR2 reads FQGNSA. The CDR3 consists of 11 residues. The V gene lost 5 bases and the J gene lost 6 bases, with 8 bases spanning the gap. The CDR3 here is CASSRTFEQYF. The CDR3 DNA sequence: TGTGCCAGCAGCCGGACATTCGAGCAGTACTTC. Variable domain in full (rest from reference TRBV7-2 and TRBJ2-7): GAGVSQSPSNKVTEKGKDVELRCDPISGHTALYWYRQSLGQGLEFLIYFQGNSAPDKSGLPSDRFSAERTGGSVSTLTIQRTQQEDSAVYLCASSRTFEQYFGPGTRLTVT.

The chain joins TRBV29-1 to TRBJ1-2, with TRBD1 matching over 10 bases. CDR1 SQVTM and CDR2 ANQGSEA come from the germline V gene. This CDR3 is 12 amino acids long. Trimming at V came to 6 bases and at J to 3 bases, leaving 1 base not matched to a gene. CDR3 sequence reads: CSVDRGDYGYTF. CDR3 coding DNA: TGCAGCGTGGACAGGGGGGACTATGGCTACACCTTC.

This clone was observed a single time. The chain has TRBV11-3 and TRBJ2-1; 12 nucleotides match TRBD2. The V gene end was trimmed by 5 bases and the J gene end by 4 bases; junction bases not matched to a gene: 3. Germline V CDR1 and CDR2: SGHNT, YENEEA. The CDR3 extends over 15 amino acids. CDR3 coding DNA: TGTGCCAGCAGCCTAGCGGGGGGGCAATACAATGAGCAGTTCTTC. Translation: CASSLAGGQYNEQFF.

The V and J genes are TRBV7-9 and TRBJ2-7; 7 positions agree with TRBD1. V was pared by 4 bases and J by 0 bases, with 18 bases of the junction left unmatched. The CDR3 has 19 residues. CDR1 SEHNR and CDR2 FQNEAQ come from the germline V gene (reference sequence). As DNA, the CDR3 is TGTGCCAGCAGCTCGCAACCCAGACAGGGAGCCCCCTACTCCTACGAGCAGTACTTC. Its translation is CASSSQPRQGAPYSYEQYF.

The chain couples TRBV7-2 to TRBJ1-4; no firm D call. Germline loops: CDR1 SGHTA, CDR2 FQGNSA. The CDR3 runs to 16 residues. Trimming took 5 bases from V and 3 from J, leaving 16 bases between them. The CDR3 nucleotides are TGTGCCAGCAGCCCTCAGAAAGGACCAGCTAATGAAAAACTGTTTTTT. It translates to CASSPQKGPANEKLFF.

The V call is TRBV10-2, the J call TRBJ2-2; D is unresolved. Deletions cut 2 bases from V and 7 bases from J, with 5 bases between. Germline assignment: CDR1 WSHSY and CDR2 SAAADI. This CDR3 comprises 12 residues. CDR3 coding DNA: TGCGCCAGCAGTGAGGGGGTCGGGGAGCTGTTTTTT. Protein sequence: CASSEGVGELFF.